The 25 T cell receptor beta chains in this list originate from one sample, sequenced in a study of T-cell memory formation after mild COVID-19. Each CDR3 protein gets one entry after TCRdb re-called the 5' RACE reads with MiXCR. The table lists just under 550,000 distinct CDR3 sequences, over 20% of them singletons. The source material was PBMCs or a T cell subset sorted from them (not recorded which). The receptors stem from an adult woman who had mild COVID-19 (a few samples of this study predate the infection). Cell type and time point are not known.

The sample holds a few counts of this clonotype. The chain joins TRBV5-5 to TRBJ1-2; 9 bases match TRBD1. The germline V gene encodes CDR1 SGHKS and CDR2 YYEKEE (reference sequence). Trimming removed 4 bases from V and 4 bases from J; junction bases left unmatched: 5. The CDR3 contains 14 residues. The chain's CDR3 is CASSKGQGGYGYTF. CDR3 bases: TGTGCCAGCAGCAAGGGACAGGGAGGCTATGGCTACACCTTC.

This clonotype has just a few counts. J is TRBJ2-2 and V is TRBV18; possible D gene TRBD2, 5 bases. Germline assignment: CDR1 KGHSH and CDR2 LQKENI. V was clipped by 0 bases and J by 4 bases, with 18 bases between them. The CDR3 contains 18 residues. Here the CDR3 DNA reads TGTGCCAGCTCACCACCCAGCGCGGGCGGTATTTCCACCGGGGAGCTGTTTTTT. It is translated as CASSPPSAGGISTGELFF. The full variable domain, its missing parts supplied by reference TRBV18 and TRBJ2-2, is NAGVMQNPRHLVRRRGQEARLRCSPMKGHSHVYWYRQLPEEGLKFMVYLQKENIIDESGMPKERFSAEFPKEGPSILRIQQVVRGDSAAYFCASSPPSAGGISTGELFFGEGSRLTVL.

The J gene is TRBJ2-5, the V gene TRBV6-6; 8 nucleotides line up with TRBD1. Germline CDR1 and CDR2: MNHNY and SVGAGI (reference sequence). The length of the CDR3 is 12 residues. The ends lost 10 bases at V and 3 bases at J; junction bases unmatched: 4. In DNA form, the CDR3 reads TGTGCCATCCAGGGACAGGAAGAGACCCAGTACTTC. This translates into CAIQGQEETQYF.

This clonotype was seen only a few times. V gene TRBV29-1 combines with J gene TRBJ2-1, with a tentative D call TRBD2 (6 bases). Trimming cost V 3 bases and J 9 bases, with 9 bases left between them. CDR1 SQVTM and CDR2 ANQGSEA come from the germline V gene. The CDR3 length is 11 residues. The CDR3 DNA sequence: TGCAGCGTTGACGGGGGTGGTGAGCAGTTCTTC. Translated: CSVDGGGEQFF.

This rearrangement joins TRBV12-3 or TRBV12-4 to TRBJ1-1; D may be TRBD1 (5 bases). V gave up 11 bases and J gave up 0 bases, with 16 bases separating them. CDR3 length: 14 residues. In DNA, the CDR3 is TGTGCCTTCTCGGCAGGGAGGTTGAACACTGAAGCTTTCTTT. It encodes CAFSAGRLNTEAFF.

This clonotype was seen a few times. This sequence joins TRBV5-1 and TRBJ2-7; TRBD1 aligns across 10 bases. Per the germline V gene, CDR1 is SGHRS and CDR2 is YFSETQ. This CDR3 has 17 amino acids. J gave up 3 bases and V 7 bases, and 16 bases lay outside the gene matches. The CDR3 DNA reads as TGCGCCAGCGGCCTACAACTCACCGGGACAGGGGACTACGAGCAGTACTTC. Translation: CASGLQLTGTGDYEQYF.

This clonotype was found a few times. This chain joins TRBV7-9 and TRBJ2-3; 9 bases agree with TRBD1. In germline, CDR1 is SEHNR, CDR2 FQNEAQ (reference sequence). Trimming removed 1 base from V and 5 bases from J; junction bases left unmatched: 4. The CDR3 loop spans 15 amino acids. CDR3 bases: TGTGCCAGCAGCTTAGGGACAGGGGCCGGAGATACGCAGTATTTT. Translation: CASSLGTGAGDTQYF.

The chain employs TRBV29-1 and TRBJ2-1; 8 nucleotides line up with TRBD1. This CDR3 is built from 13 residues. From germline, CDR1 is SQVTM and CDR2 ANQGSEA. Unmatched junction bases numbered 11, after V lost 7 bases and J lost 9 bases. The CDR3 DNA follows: TGCAGCGGGGCAGGGGGCGACCTGGGTGAGCAGTTCTTC. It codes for CSGAGGDLGEQFF.

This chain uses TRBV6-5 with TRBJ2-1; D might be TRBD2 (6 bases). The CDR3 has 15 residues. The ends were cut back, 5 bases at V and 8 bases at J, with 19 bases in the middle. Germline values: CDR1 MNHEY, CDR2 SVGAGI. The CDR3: CASSPMGLETHEQFF. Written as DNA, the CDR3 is TGTGCCAGCAGTCCCATGGGACTGGAGACCCATGAGCAGTTCTTC.

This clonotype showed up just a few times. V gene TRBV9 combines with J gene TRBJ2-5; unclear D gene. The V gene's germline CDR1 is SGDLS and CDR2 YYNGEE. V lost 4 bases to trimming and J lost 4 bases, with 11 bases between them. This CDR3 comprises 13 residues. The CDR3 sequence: CASSPRPGETQYF. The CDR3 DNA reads TGTGCCAGCAGCCCTAGACCCGGAGAGACCCAGTACTTC.

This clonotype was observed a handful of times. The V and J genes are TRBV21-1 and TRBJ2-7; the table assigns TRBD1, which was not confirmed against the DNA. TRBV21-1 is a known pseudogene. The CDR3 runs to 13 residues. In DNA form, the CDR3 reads TGTGCCAGCAGGAAGGGGGCAGGGTACGAGCAGTACTTC. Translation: CASRKGAGYEQYF.

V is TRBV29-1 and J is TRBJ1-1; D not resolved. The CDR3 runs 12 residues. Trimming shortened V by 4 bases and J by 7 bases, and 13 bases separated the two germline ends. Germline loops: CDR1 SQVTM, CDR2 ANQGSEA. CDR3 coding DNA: TGCAGCGTTGTGAGACCTCCGGGTGAAGCTTTCTTT. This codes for CSVVRPPGEAFF.

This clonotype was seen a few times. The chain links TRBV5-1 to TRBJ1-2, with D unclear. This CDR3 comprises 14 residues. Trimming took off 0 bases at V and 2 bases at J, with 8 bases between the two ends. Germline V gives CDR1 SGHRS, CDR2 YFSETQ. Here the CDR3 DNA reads TGCGCCAGCAGCTTGGAGGAGACGAACTATGGCTACACCTTC. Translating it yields CASSLEETNYGYTF.

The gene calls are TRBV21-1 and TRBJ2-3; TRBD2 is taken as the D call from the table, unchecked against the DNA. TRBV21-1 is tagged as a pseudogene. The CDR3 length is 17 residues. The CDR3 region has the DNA TGTGCCAGCAGTTTCACTAGTCAGGTCCCTAGCGAAGATACGCAGTATTTT. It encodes CASSFTSQVPSEDTQYF.

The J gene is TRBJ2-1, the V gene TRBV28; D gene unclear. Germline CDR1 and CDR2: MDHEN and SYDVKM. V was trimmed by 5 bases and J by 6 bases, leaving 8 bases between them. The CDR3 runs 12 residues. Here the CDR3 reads CASSPHLNEQFF. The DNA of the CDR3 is TGTGCCAGCAGTCCACATCTCAATGAGCAGTTCTTC.

CDR3 sequence reads: CSARDQSGELFF. For the CDR3, the DNA is TGCAGTGCTAGAGATCAGAGCGGGGAGCTGTTTTTT. The chain recombines TRBV20-1 with TRBJ2-2; D remains unclear. This CDR3 contains 12 residues. V shed 0 bases and J shed 7 bases, with 6 bases lying between them. Germline assignment: CDR1 DFQATT and CDR2 SNEGSKA (reference sequence).

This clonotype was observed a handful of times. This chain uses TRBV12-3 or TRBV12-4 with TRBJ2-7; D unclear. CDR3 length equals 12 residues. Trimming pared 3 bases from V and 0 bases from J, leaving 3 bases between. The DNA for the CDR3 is TGTGCCAGCAGTTTTACCTCCTACGAGCAGTACTTC. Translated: CASSFTSYEQYF.

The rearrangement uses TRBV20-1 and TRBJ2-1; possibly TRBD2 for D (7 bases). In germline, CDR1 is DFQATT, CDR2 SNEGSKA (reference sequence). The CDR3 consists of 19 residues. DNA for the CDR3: TGCAGCTATCTGCTGAGGACGGGCGGGGGCCAAAGCTCCTACAATGAGCAGTTCTTC. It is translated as CSYLLRTGGGQSSYNEQFF.

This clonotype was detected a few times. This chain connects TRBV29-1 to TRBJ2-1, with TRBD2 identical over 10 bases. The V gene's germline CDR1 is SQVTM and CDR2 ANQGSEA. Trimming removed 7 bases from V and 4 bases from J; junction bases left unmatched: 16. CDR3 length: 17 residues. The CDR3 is CSGEGWSSGSTYNEQFF. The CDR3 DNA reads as TGCAGCGGGGAGGGATGGTCTAGCGGGAGTACTTACAATGAGCAGTTCTTC.

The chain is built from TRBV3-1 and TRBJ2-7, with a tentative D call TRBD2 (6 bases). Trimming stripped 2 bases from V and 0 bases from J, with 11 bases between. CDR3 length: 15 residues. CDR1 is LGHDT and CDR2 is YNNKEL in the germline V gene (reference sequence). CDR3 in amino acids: CASSQLGGVSYEQYF. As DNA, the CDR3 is TGTGCCAGCAGCCAATTGGGGGGAGTCTCCTACGAGCAGTACTTC.

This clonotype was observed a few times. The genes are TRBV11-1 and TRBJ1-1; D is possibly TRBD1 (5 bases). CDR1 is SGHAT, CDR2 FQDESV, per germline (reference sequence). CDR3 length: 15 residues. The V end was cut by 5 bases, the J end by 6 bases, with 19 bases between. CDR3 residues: CASSPPPGRLSEAFF. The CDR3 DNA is TGTGCCAGCAGCCCACCACCGGGACGACTTTCTGAAGCTTTCTTT.

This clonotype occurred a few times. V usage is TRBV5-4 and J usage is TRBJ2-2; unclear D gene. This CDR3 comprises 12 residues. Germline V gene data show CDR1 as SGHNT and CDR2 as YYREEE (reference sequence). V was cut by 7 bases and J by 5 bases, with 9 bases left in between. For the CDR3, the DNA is TGTGCCAGCGCTATGGTTACCGGGGAGCTGTTTTTT. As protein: CASAMVTGELFF.

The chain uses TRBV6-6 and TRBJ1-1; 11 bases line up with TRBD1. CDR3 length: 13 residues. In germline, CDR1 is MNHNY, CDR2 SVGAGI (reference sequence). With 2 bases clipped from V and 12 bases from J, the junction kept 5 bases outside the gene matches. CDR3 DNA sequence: TGTGCCAGCAGTTACAACGGACAGGGGGCCTCTTTCTTT. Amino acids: CASSYNGQGASFF.

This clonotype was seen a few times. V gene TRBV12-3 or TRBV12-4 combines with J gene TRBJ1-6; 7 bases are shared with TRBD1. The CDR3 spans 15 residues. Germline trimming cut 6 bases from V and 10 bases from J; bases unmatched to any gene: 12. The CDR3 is CASSLGGQGGSPLHF. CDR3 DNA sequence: TGTGCCAGCAGCCTAGGCGGGCAGGGGGGATCACCCCTCCACTTT.

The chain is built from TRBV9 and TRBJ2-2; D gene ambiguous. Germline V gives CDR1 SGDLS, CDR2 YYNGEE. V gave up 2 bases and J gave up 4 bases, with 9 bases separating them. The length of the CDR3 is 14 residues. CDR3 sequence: CASSVPPVTGELFF. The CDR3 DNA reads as TGTGCCAGCAGCGTCCCCCCCGTCACCGGGGAGCTGTTTTTT.